These T cell receptor beta chains were read from a single sample in a study of blood T cells in healthy people across ages. TCRdb re-analysed the 5' RACE reads in MiXCR, keeping a single row per CDR3 protein. The table lists 700,000 to 800,000 distinct CDR3 sequences, approximately 39% of them singletons. Sequenced: blood. Source of these receptors: a woman aged 60-75 years in good health. Both conserved end residues are part of each CDR3. A D gene is named only where the DNA matches it firmly. Where a row states a size, it is once, few, many or the class of an expanded clone; other rows omit it.

>TRBV5-1|-|TRBJ2-3|-
TGCGCCAGCAGCCTGGAGCCTATTACTCCCGGAGATACGCAGTACTTT
CASSLEPITPGDTQYF
>TRBV25-1|-|TRBJ1-1|TRBD1
TGTGCCAGCAGCGAGGCAGGGGGTCTCTTCACCGAAGCTTTCTTT
CASSEAGGLFTEAFF
>TRBV5-4|-|TRBJ1-2|-
TGTGCCAGCAGCCGCGAAGGGGGGGGCTCCATCTATGGCTACACCTTC
CASSREGGGSIYGYTF
>TRBV9|-|TRBJ2-1|TRBD2
TGTGCCAGCCGGGGAGCGGGAGGGCCGGAGGTAAATGAGCAGTTCTTC
CASRGAGGPEVNEQFF
>TRBV7-3|few|TRBJ2-7|-
TGTGCCAGCAGCCCTCATGGGCAGGGGGGATGGGAGCAGTACTTC
CASSPHGQGGWEQYF
>TRBV9|-|TRBJ1-3|-
TGTGCCAGCAGCGTCGGAGGGAGGTATACTGGAAACACCATATATTTT
CASSVGGRYTGNTIYF
>TRBV3-1|-|TRBJ1-1|TRBD1
TGTGCCAGCAGCCATAGACAGGGGAACACTGAAGCTTTCTTT
CASSHRQGNTEAFF
>TRBV2|-|TRBJ1-1|-
TGTGCCAGCAAAGAACTGGGGGGGACCACTGAAGCTTTCTTT
CASKELGGTTEAFF
>TRBV3-1|-|TRBJ2-1|-
TGTGCCAGCAGCCAAGAGACCCCTTTTAGTGAGCAGTTCTTC
CASSQETPFSEQFF
>TRBV6-1|-|TRBJ1-1|-
TGTGCCAGCAGTGAACACAGCACTGAAGCTTTCTTT
CASSEHSTEAFF
>TRBV20-1|-|TRBJ1-5|-
TGCAGTGCTAGAGATCCCCCTTCCACGTCAGCCCAGCATTTT
CSARDPPSTSAQHF
>TRBV12-3/TRBV12-4|many|TRBJ2-5|TRBD2
TGTGCCAGCAGGTCCGGGACTAGCGGAGGGGAGACCCAGTACTTC
CASRSGTSGGETQYF
>TRBV29-1|-|TRBJ1-2|-
TGCAGCGTTGAAGCTGAACAGGGCTACTATGGCTACACCTTC
CSVEAEQGYYGYTF